This T cell receptor (beta chain) was sequenced for a study of cytomegalovirus exposure and HLA in healthy donors. Amplification used 60 Vbeta primers and 13 Jbeta primers. In the source study's methods: A later analysis tallied about 80 million unique TCR beta chains, about 9.9 million of them shared. The repertoire was sequenced with immunoSEQ multiplex PCR; TCRdb's copy has only in-frame clones and lacks some. V, J and clone size are those of that table, while D and trimming were read from the DNA. The sample carries about 150,000 clones, around 67% recorded once. The CDR3 is made up of 15 amino acids. From germline, CDR1 is MNHEY and CDR2 SVGAGI. V was shortened by 4 bases and J by 0 bases, with 13 bases between the two germline ends.

V gene TRBV6-5 combines with J gene TRBJ2-7; TRBD1 might be the D (6 bases). The sequence was obtained from a woman aged 18-35 years in good health and CMV-seronegative. The sample was PBMCs. The CDR3 reads CASSSYRGGSYEQYF. The CDR3 DNA is TGTGCCAGCAGTTCCTATAGAGGGGGCTCCTACGAGCAGTACTTC.